This T cell receptor (beta chain) was observed in a study of shared clonotypes between healthy human individuals. Study summary: Three CD4 naive, three CD4 memory, two CD8 naive and one CD8 memory plate were used per donor. Study-level results: A reduction in generation probabilities was seen for non-shared clonotypes relative to those shared by all four donors. A few donors had roughly 5.2% of their naive CD4 clonotypes in common. Rarefaction gave evidence that sorted-subset sequencing remained incomplete despite large depth.

Profiling relied on immunoSEQ multiplex PCR, and the TCRdb table lists in-frame clones only, not all of them. The profile shows about 380,000 clones, 95% to 97% of them singletons. J was trimmed by 4 bases and V by 5 bases; bases with no gene match: 10. This CDR3 spans 16 amino acids. Germline-derived CDR1 and CDR2 are SEHNR and FQNEAQ (reference sequence). A remark on this clone: Its target is not known.

This receptor was identified in a man aged 25-45 years in good health. The rearrangement joins TRBV7-9 to TRBJ2-3; 9 bases match TRBD2. Sequencing used memory CD8+ T cells sorted from blood. Described subset: CD45RO+ cells pooled with CCR7-negative TemRA cells. The CDR3, as DNA: TGTGCCAGCAGCCGTCCTCAGCGGGAGGTGGCAGATACGCAGTATTTT. It codes for CASSRPQREVADTQYF.